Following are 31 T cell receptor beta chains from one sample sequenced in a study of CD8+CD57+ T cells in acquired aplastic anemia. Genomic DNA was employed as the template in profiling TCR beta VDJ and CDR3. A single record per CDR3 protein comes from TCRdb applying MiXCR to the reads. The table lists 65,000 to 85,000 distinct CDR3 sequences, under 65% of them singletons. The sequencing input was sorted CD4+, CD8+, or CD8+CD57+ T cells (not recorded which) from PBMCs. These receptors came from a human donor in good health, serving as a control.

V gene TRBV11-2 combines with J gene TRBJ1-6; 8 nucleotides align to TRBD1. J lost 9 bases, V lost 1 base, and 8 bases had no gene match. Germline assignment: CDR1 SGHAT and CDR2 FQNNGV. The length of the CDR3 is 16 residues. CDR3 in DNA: TGTGCCAGCAGCTTAGGCCCAGGACAGGGAGGTTCACCCCTCCACTTT. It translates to CASSLGPGQGGSPLHF.

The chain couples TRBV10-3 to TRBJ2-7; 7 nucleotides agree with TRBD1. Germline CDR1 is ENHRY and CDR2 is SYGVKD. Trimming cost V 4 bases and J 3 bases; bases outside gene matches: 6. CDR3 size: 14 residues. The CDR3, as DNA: TGTGCCATCAGTGTTGAGGGGGCCCTCTACGAGCAGTACTTC. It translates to CAISVEGALYEQYF.

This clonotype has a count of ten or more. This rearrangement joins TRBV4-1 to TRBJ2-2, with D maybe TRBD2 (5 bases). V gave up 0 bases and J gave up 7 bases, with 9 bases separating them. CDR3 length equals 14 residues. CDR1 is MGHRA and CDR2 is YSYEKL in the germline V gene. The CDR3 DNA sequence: TGCGCCAGCAGCCAAGACCACGGACTCGGGGAGCTGTTTTTT. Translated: CASSQDHGLGELFF.

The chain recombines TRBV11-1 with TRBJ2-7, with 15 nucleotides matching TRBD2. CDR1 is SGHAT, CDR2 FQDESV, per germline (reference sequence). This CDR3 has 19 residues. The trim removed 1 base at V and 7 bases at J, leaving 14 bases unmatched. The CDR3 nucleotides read TGTGCCAGCAGCTTAGTGGGACGGACGGGACTAGCGGGAGGAGGGGAGCAGTACGTC. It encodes CASSLVGRTGLAGGGEQYV.

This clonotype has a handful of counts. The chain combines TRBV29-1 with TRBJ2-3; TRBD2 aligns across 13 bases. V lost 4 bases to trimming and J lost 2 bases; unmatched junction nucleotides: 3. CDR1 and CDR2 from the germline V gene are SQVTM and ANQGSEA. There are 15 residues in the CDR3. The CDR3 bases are TGCAGCGTTGCGGGACTAGCGGGGACCACAGATACGCAGTATTTT. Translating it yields CSVAGLAGTTDTQYF.

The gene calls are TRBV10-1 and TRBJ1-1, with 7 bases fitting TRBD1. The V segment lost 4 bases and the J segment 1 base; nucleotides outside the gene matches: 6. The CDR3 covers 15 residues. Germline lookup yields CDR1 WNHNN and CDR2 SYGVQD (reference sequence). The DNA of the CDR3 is TGCGCCAGCAGTGCGGGCAGACAGGGGAACACTGAAGCTTTCTTT. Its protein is CASSAGRQGNTEAFF.

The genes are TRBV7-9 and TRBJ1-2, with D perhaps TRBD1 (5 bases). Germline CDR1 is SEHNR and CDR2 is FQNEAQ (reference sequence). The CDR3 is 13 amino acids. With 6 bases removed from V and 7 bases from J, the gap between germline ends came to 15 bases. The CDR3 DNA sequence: TGTGCCAGCAGTTTAAGCGGGGACTGTGGCTACACCTTC. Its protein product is CASSLSGDCGYTF.

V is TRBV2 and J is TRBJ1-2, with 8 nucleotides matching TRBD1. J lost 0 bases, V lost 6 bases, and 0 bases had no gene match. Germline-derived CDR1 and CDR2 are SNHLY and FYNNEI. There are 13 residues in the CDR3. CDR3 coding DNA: TGTGCCAGCAGGGACAGGGCTAACTATGGCTACACCTTC. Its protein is CASRDRANYGYTF.

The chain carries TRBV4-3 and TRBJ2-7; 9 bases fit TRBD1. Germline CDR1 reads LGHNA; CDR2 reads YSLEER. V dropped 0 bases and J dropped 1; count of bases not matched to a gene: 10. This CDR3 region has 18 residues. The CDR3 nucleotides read TGCGCCAGCAGCCAAGATTGGGGTCCGGGACAGGGTTCCTACGAGCAGTACTTC. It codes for CASSQDWGPGQGSYEQYF.

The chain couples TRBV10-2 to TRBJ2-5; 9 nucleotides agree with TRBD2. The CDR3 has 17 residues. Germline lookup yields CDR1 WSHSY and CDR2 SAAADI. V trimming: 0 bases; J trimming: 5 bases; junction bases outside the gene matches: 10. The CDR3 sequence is CASSESSGGPNRETQYF. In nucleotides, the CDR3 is TGCGCCAGCAGTGAGTCGAGCGGGGGGCCCAACAGGGAGACCCAGTACTTC.

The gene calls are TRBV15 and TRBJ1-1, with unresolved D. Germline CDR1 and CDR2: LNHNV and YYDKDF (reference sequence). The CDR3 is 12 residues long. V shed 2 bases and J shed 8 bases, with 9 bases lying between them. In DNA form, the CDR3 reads TGTGCCACCAGCAGACCAAGGCCCGAAGCTTTCTTT. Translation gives CATSRPRPEAFF.

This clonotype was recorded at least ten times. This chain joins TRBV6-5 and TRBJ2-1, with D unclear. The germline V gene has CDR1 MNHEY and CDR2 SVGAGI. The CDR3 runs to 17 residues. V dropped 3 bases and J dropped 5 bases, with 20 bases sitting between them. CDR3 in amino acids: CASSYGFDNMSHNEQFF. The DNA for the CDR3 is TGTGCCAGCAGTTATGGTTTTGATAATATGAGCCACAATGAGCAGTTCTTC.

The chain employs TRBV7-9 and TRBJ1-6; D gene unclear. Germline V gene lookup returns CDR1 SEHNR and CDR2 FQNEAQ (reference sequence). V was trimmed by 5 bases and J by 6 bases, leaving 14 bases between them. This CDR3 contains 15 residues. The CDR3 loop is CASSPGSGINSPLHF. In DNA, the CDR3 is TGTGCCAGCAGCCCCGGGTCAGGAATTAATTCACCCCTCCACTTT.

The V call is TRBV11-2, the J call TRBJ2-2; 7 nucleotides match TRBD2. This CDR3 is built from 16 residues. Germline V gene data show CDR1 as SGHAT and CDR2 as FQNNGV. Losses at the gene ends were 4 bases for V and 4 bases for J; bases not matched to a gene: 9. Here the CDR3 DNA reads TGTGCCAGCAGCTCGCGGGAGTTTATAGGCACCGGGGAGCTGTTTTTT. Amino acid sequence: CASSSREFIGTGELFF. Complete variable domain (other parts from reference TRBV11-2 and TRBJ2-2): EAGVAQSPRYKIIEKRQSVAFWCNPISGHATLYWYQQILGQGPKLLIQFQNNGVVDDSQLPKDRFSAERLKGVDSTLKIQPAKLEDSAVYLCASSSREFIGTGELFFGEGSRLTVL.

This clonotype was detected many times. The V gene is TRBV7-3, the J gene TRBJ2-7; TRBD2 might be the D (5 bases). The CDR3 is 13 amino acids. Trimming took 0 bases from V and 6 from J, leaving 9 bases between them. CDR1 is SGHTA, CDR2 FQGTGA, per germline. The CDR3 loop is CASSLTSGFEQYF. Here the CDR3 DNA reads TGTGCCAGCAGCTTAACTTCGGGATTCGAGCAGTACTTC.

CDR3 amino acids: CASSPSGRTFSYEQYF. DNA for the CDR3: TGTGCCAGTAGCCCCAGCGGGAGGACTTTCTCCTACGAGCAGTACTTC. The chain is built from TRBV19 and TRBJ2-7, with 9 positions matching TRBD2. V gave up 6 bases and J gave up 0 bases; unmatched junction bases: 9. Looked up from germline, CDR1 is LNHDA and CDR2 is SQIVND (reference sequence). The CDR3 is made up of 16 amino acids.

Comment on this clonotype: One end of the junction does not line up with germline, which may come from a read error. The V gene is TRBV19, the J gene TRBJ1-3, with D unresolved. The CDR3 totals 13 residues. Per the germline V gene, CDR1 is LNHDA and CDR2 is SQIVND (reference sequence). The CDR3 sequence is CASSDLPGHPPDF. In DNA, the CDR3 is TGTGCCAGTAGTGACTTACCCGGGCACCCCCCGGATTTT.

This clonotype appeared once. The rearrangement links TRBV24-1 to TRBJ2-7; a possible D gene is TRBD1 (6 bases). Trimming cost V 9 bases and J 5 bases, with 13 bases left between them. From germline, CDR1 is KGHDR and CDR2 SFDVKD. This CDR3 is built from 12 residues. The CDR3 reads CATGMAGDEQYV. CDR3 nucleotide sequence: TGTGCCACCGGCATGGCAGGGGACGAGCAGTACGTC.

The CDR3 DNA reads TGCAGCGTTGGGTATAGGGTGGGGGCAGGAGATACGCAGTATTTT. This encodes CSVGYRVGAGDTQYF. The chain links TRBV29-1 to TRBJ2-3; tentatively, D is TRBD1 (6 bases). Trimming stripped 4 bases from V and 5 bases from J, with 19 bases between. This CDR3 is built from 15 residues. CDR1 is SQVTM, CDR2 ANQGSEA, per germline.

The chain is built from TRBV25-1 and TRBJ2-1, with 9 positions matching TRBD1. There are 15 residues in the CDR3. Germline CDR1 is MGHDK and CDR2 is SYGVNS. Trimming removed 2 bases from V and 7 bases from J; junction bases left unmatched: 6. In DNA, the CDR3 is TGTGCCAGCAGTGAACCCGGACAGGGGAAGAATGAGCAGTTCTTC. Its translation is CASSEPGQGKNEQFF.

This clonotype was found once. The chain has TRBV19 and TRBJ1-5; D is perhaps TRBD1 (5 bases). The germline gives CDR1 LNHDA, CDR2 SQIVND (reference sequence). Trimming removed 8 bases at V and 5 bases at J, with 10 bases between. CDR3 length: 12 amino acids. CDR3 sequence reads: CASRDGYQPQHF. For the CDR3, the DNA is TGTGCCAGTCGGGACGGATATCAGCCCCAGCATTTT.

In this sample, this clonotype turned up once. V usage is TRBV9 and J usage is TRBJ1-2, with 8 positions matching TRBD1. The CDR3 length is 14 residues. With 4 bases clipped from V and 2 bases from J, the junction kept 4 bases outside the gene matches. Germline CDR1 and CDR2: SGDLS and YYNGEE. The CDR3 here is CASSPGQANYGYTF. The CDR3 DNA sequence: TGTGCCAGCAGCCCGGGACAGGCCAACTATGGCTACACCTTC.

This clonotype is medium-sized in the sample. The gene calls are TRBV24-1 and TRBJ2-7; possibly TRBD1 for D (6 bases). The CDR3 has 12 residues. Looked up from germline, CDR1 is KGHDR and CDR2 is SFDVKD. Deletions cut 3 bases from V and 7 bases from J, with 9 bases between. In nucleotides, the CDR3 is TGTGCCACCAGTGATACTACAGGGGAGCAGTACTTC. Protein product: CATSDTTGEQYF.

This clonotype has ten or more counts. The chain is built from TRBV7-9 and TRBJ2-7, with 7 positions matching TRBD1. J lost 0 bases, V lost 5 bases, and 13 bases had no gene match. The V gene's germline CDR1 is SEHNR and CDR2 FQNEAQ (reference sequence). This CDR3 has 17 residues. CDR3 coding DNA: TGTGCCAGCAGCCCTGCGAGACAGGGAAGAAGCTCCTACGAGCAGTACTTC. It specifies CASSPARQGRSSYEQYF.

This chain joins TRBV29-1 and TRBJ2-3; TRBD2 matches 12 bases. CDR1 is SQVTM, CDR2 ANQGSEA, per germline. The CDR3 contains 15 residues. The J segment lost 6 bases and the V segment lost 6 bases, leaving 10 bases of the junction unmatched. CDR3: CSVARLAGDLDTQYF. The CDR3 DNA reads TGCAGCGTCGCACGACTAGCGGGAGACCTCGATACGCAGTATTTT.

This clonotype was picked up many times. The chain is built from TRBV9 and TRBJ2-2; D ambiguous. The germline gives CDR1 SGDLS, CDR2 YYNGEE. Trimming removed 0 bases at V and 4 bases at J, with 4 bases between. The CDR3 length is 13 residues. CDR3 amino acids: CASSVDVTGELFF. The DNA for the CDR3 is TGTGCCAGCAGCGTAGACGTCACCGGGGAGCTGTTTTTT.

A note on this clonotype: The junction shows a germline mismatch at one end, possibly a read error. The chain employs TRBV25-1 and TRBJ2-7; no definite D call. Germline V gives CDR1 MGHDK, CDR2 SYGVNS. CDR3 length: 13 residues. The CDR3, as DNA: TGTGCCACCAGTGATGGGTCCGACTACGAGCAGTACTTC. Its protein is CATSDGSDYEQYF.

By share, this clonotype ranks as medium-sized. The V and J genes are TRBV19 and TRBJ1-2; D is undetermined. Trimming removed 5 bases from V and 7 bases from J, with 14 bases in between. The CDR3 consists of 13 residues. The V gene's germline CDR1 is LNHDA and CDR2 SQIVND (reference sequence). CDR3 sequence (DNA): TGTGCCAGTAGTTGGACCACCGGAGGTGGCTACACCTTC. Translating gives CASSWTTGGGYTF.

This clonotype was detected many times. The CDR3 sequence: CASEIRGQGLFF. The CDR3 DNA is TGTGCCAGTGAAATAAGGGGACAGGGGTTGTTCTTC. The chain is built from TRBV6-1 and TRBJ2-1; 10 positions agree with TRBD1. Germline CDR1 reads MNHNS; CDR2 reads SASEGT. This CDR3 has 12 residues. J was trimmed by 15 bases and V by 9 bases; bases with no gene match: 11.

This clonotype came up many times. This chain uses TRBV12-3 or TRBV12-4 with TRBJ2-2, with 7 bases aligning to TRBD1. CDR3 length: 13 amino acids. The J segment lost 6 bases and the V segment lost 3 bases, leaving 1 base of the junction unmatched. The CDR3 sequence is CASSFGQAGELFF. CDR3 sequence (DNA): TGTGCCAGCAGTTTTGGACAGGCCGGGGAGCTGTTTTTT.

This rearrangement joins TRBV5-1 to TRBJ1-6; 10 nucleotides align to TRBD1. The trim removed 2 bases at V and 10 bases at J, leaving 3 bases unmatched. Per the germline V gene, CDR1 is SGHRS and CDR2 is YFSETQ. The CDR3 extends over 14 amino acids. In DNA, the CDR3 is TGCGCCAGCAGCTTCCGGGACAGGGGATCACCCCTCCACTTT. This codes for CASSFRDRGSPLHF. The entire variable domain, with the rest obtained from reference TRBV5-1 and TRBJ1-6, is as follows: KAGVTQTPRYLIKTRGQQVTLSCSPISGHRSVSWYQQTPGQGLQFLFEYFSETQRNKGNFPGRFSGRQFSNSRSEMNVSTLELGDSALYLCASSFRDRGSPLHFGNGTRLTVT.